What follows are 12 T cell receptor beta chains derived from one specimen sequenced in a study of blood T cell repertoires in COVID-19. Here immunoSEQ multiplex PCR was the method, and the copy in TCRdb shows in-frame clones only, minus some. The data hold 70,000 to 90,000 clones, with 70% to 90% observed a single time. Sequencing was carried out using peripheral blood. The receptors stem from a human donor in a cohort sampled during active COVID-19.

The chain uses TRBV4-2 and TRBJ2-3, with 8 bases identical to TRBD1. Germline assignment: CDR1 LGHNA and CDR2 YNFKEQ. The CDR3 loop spans 16 amino acids. The trim removed 0 bases at V and 5 bases at J, leaving 7 bases unmatched. CDR3: CASSQDNDRGLDTQYF. CDR3 DNA sequence: TGTGCCAGCAGCCAAGACAACGACAGGGGACTAGATACGCAGTATTTT.

V gene TRBV7-2 combines with J gene TRBJ1-2; 7 positions match TRBD1. The CDR3 loop spans 16 amino acids. CDR1 and CDR2 (germline): SGHTA, FQGNSA. J lost 4 bases, V lost 1 base, and 9 bases had no gene match. The CDR3 protein is CASSLGGGAQFYGYTF. CDR3 DNA sequence: TGTGCCAGCAGCTTAGGAGGGGGCGCTCAATTCTATGGCTACACCTTC.

The chain carries TRBV9 and TRBJ2-5; 10 bases align to TRBD2. Germline trimming cut 4 bases from V and 2 bases from J; bases unmatched to any gene: 14. The length of the CDR3 is 18 residues. The V gene's germline CDR1 is SGDLS and CDR2 YYNGEE. The CDR3 is CASSSRPRVAGGQETQYF. The CDR3 DNA reads as TGTGCCAGCAGCTCTCGCCCGCGCGTAGCGGGGGGTCAAGAGACCCAGTACTTC.

The rearrangement uses TRBV7-2 and TRBJ2-3, with 8 positions matching TRBD2. Germline V CDR1 and CDR2: SGHTA, FQGNSA. The CDR3 spans 15 residues. With 3 bases clipped from V and 4 bases from J, the junction kept 6 bases outside the gene matches. CDR3 loop: CASSFGGRKPDTQYF. Written as DNA, the CDR3 is TGTGCCAGCAGCTTTGGCGGGAGGAAGCCAGATACGCAGTATTTT.

In its sample, this clone was seen once. The chain links TRBV5-1 to TRBJ2-2; D gene ambiguous. Trimming pared 2 bases from V and 2 bases from J, leaving 16 bases between. Germline V gene sequence: CDR1 SGHRS, CDR2 YFSETQ. The CDR3 spans 17 residues. The chain's CDR3 is CASSLGVWAGNTGELFF. For the CDR3, the DNA is TGCGCCAGCAGCTTAGGTGTCTGGGCAGGAAACACCGGGGAGCTGTTTTTT.

The chain employs TRBV25-1 and TRBJ1-2, with 7 bases aligning to TRBD1. The germline gives CDR1 MGHDK, CDR2 SYGVNS. The junction had 11 bases not matched to a gene; V was cut back by 6 bases and J by 1 base. The CDR3 length is 16 residues. Written as DNA, the CDR3 is TGTGCCAGCAGGTCGACCGACAGGGATTATAACTATGGCTACACCTTC. Translation gives CASRSTDRDYNYGYTF.

The gene calls are TRBV30 and TRBJ2-3; 7 bases are a match to TRBD2. Trimming at V came to 0 bases and at J to 5 bases, leaving 8 bases not matched to a gene. CDR1 GTSNPN and CDR2 SVGIG come from the germline V gene (reference sequence). This CDR3 comprises 15 residues. This CDR3 is CAWSVGGSHVDTQYF. The CDR3 nucleotides read TGTGCCTGGAGTGTAGGCGGGAGTCATGTAGATACGCAGTATTTT.

The V and J genes are TRBV5-6 and TRBJ1-5; 8 bases map to TRBD1. CDR1 is SGHDT, CDR2 YYEEEE, per germline. The CDR3 sequence is 14 residues long. V gave up 4 bases and J gave up 5 bases; unmatched junction bases: 5. The DNA of the CDR3 is TGTGCCAGCAGCCGAGGACAGGGATATCAGCCCCAGCATTTT. The encoded protein is CASSRGQGYQPQHF.

The chain carries TRBV3-1 (or the pseudogene TRBV3-2) and TRBJ1-6; 7 bases are a match to TRBD1. V was pared by 2 bases and J by 1 base, with 2 bases of the junction left unmatched. This CDR3 has 16 amino acids. In germline, CDR1 is LGHDT, CDR2 YNNKEL (reference sequence). The CDR3 reads CASSQPTGSYNSPLHF. DNA for the CDR3: TGTGCCAGCAGCCAACCGACAGGGTCCTATAATTCACCCCTCCACTTT.

A few counts support this clone. This sequence joins TRBV5-1 and TRBJ2-7; TRBD1 might be the D (6 bases). Between the trimmed V and J ends, which lost 5 bases and 2 bases, there was a span of 14 bases. From germline, CDR1 is SGHRS and CDR2 YFSETQ. The CDR3 is 14 residues long. The CDR3 DNA reads TGCGCCAGCAGTTCGAATACAGGGACCTACGAGCAGTACTTC. Residues: CASSSNTGTYEQYF.

The chain joins TRBV2 to TRBJ2-1; TRBD1 aligns across 7 bases. CDR1 and CDR2 from the germline V gene are SNHLY and FYNNEI. J lost 8 bases, V lost 6 bases, and 10 bases had no gene match. The CDR3 consists of 14 residues. As DNA, the CDR3 is TGTGCCAGCAGAGCAAACAGGGGCGCCGATGAGCAGTTCTTC. Translation gives CASRANRGADEQFF.

The chain recombines TRBV28 with TRBJ1-4; 9 nucleotides match TRBD1. The CDR3 covers 16 residues. V shed 2 bases, J shed 7 bases, and the junction held 8 bases outside the gene matches. Germline CDR1 is MDHEN and CDR2 is SYDVKM. CDR3 bases: TGTGCCAGCAGTTTACGTCTACAGGGGGCCCGTGAAAAACTGTTTTTT. Translation gives CASSLRLQGAREKLFF. The variable domain in full, with the rest retrieved from reference TRBV28 and TRBJ1-4, is DVKVTQSSRYLVKRTGEKVFLECVQDMDHENMFWYRQDPGLGLRLIYFSYDVKMKEKGDIPEGYSVSREKKERFSLILESASTNQTSMYLCASSLRLQGAREKLFFGSGTQLSVL.